A single TCR beta chain is shown here with its context. What it recognizes is unknown. HTBI primers from iRepertoire and Arm-PCR of CDR3 regions yielded the TCR beta libraries. Via MiXCR, TCRdb re-called the multiplex PCR reads, giving one row per CDR3 protein. The table has a few hundred thousand distinct CDR3 sequences, roughly a quarter seen once. This sample was included in a study of regulatory T cells in long-lasting Graves disease. Study results and limitations: In persistent patients, shared public clonotypes (over 2,500) outnumbered those in new patients (about 890). Patients with persistent Graves' had lower TCR diversity than newly diagnosed patients.

CDR1 and CDR2 (germline): DFQATT, SNEGSKA (reference sequence). The length of the CDR3 is 13 residues. V lost 7 bases and J lost 1, with 10 bases in between. Indicated time point: persistent/refractory GD, antithyroid drugs over 5 years with positive TRAb. The TCR library used RNA extracted from PBMCs. Specimen: peripheral blood mononuclear cells (PBMCs), collected when the disease was refractory, from a patient treated with antithyroid drugs. The TCR originated in a female donor with Graves disease. The chain employs TRBV20-1 and TRBJ1-4; D possibly corresponds to TRBD1 (5 bases). In DNA, the CDR3 is TGCAGTGTCCGGGACGAAACTAATGAAAAACTGTTTTTT. It encodes CSVRDETNEKLFF.